These T cell receptor beta chains were read from a single sample in a study of blood T cell repertoires in COVID-19. Sequenced by immunoSEQ multiplex PCR; TCRdb stores in-frame clones only, minus some. In the table there are about 29,000 clones, nearly 80% of which are singletons. Sequencing was done on a sample of peripheral blood. Receptors originate from a woman aged 70-85 years with acute or convalescent COVID-19. Each CDR3 is given with its conserved first and last residue. D genes are given only for firm matches. Rows may omit the clone size; those that give it use once, few, many or a size class.

j_gene	len	d_gene	abundance	v_gene	CDR3nt	CDR3aa
TRBJ2-1	18	.	.	TRBV6-1	TGTGCCAGCAGTGAACCCCAAACCCGGCTACAGAGCAACAATGAGCAGTTCTTC	CASSEPQTRLQSNNEQFF
TRBJ1-1	13	.	few	TRBV2	TGTGCCACCACTCTGGAGGAGGGCACTGAAGCTTTCTTT	CATTLEEGTEAFF
TRBJ2-7	12	.	.	TRBV18	TGTGCCAGCCGCCGGGGGACCTACGAGCAGTACTTC	CASRRGTYEQYF
TRBJ1-1	14	TRBD1	.	TRBV28	TGTGCCAGCAGTTTAGGGACAGGGTTCACTGAAGCTTTCTTT	CASSLGTGFTEAFF
TRBJ2-7	13	TRBD1	.	TRBV18	TGTGCCAGCTCACCGGACAGGGACCGCGAGCAGTACTTC	CASSPDRDREQYF
TRBJ1-5	13	.	.	TRBV19	TGTGCCAGTGCAAGAGGGAAGGATCAGCCCCAGCATTTT	CASARGKDQPQHF
TRBJ1-5	13	.	.	TRBV18	TGTGCCAGCTCACGAGACAGAAATCAGCCCCAGCATTTT	CASSRDRNQPQHF
TRBJ1-5	14	.	.	TRBV30	TGTGCCTGGAGCCGGGGACTGTCCAATCAGCCCCAGCATTTT	CAWSRGLSNQPQHF
TRBJ1-4	16	.	.	TRBV4-2	TGTGCCAGCAGCCAAGGGCTCGGAGGGGACGGAGAAAAACTGTTTTTT	CASSQGLGGDGEKLFF
TRBJ2-1	16	TRBD2	.	TRBV11-2	TGTGCCAGCAGCTTAGTAGCGGGGATGTTATACAATGAGCAGTTCTTC	CASSLVAGMLYNEQFF
TRBJ2-3	15	TRBD2	.	TRBV6-4	TGTGCCAGCAGTCCCACACTAGCGGGAGGAGACACGCAGTATTTT	CASSPTLAGGDTQYF
TRBJ1-5	14	TRBD1	.	TRBV6-5	TGTGCCACCCTAGGGGGCCCCTTTAATCAGCCCCAGCATTTT	CATLGGPFNQPQHF
TRBJ2-3	14	.	few	TRBV2	TGTGCCAGCAGTGAAGTCCTTTTTGCAGATACGCAGTATTTT	CASSEVLFADTQYF
TRBJ2-6	14	.	.	TRBV28	TGTGCCAGTTCAGGCAGGCCAGGGGCCAACGTCCTGACTTTC	CASSGRPGANVLTF
TRBJ2-3	15	.	.	TRBV7-2	TGTGCCAGCAGCTTAAGGGGTGCTTTCACAGATACGCAGTATTTT	CASSLRGAFTDTQYF
TRBJ1-2	13	TRBD1	few	TRBV27	TGTGCCAGCAGTTGGAGACAGGGATCTGGCTACACCTTC	CASSWRQGSGYTF
TRBJ1-2	13	.	.	TRBV2	TGTGCCAGCAGCAGCGCAGGAAGGGGGGGCTACACCTTC	CASSSAGRGGYTF
TRBJ1-1	15	.	few	TRBV28	TGTGCCAGCAGTTTAAAGCCAGGGGTGATAACTGAAGCTTTCTTT	CASSLKPGVITEAFF
TRBJ2-1	17	TRBD2	.	TRBV2	TGTGCCAGCAGAAGCCGAACTAGCGGGAGGATTGGCAATGAGCAGTTCTTC	CASRSRTSGRIGNEQFF
TRBJ1-1	13	.	.	TRBV6-2/TRBV6-3	TGTGCCAGCAGTTTTACAGGGCGCACTGAAGCTTTCTTT	CASSFTGRTEAFF
TRBJ2-2	15	TRBD1	few	TRBV7-3	TGTGCCAGCAGCTTAATTCCAGGGGGTCCCGGGGAGCTGTTTTTT	CASSLIPGGPGELFF
TRBJ2-2	17	.	.	TRBV21-1	TGTGCCAGCAGCAAATCTCCGGGACAGGGAAGGACCGGGGAGCTGTTTTTT	CASSKSPGQGRTGELFF
TRBJ2-2	18	TRBD1	once	TRBV9	TGTGCCAGCAGCGTAGTCCGTAGGGACAGGGTAAACACCGGGGAGCTGTTTTTT	CASSVVRRDRVNTGELFF
TRBJ2-3	19	TRBD2	.	TRBV4-2	TGTGCCAGCAGCCGCTTACTAGCGGGGGGGCGTCGTGGCACAGATACGCAGTATTTT	CASSRLLAGGRRGTDTQYF
TRBJ1-4	14	TRBD1	.	TRBV5-1	TGCGCCAGCAGCCCGACAGGGGGCCGGGAAAAACTGTTTTTT	CASSPTGGREKLFF
TRBJ1-5	17	.	once	TRBV7-6	TGTGCCAGCAGCTTAAAAGGGGGGGGGAATAGCAATCAGCCCCAGCATTTT	CASSLKGGGNSNQPQHF
TRBJ2-1	11	.	medium-sized	TRBV20-1	TGCAGTGCGCCCCCAGGGAATGAGCAGTTCTTC	CSAPPGNEQFF
TRBJ2-5	13	.	once	TRBV2	TGTGCCAGCAGTGAGGGGCCGATGGAGACCCAGTACTTC	CASSEGPMETQYF
TRBJ2-3	19	TRBD2	.	TRBV7-9	TGTGCCAGCAGCCTGAGACCCCGTTTGACTAGCGGGGGCACAGATACGCAGTATTTT	CASSLRPRLTSGGTDTQYF
TRBJ1-5	16	.	.	TRBV3-1/TRBV3-2	TGTGCCAGCAGCCAAGTTTTCTACCCCAGCAATCAGCCCCAGCATTTT	CASSQVFYPSNQPQHF
TRBJ2-2	16	TRBD1	.	TRBV4-3	TGCGCCAGCAGCCAAAGGACAGGGTATTCTCCCGGGGAGCTGTTTTTT	CASSQRTGYSPGELFF
TRBJ1-1	10	.	.	TRBV19	TGTGCCAGTAAACGGACTGAAGCTTTCTTT	CASKRTEAFF
TRBJ1-3	14	.	.	TRBV6-1	TGTGCCAGCAGTGAACGGTGGTCTGGAAACACCATATATTTT	CASSERWSGNTIYF
TRBJ2-5	15	.	.	TRBV4-3	TGCGCCAGCAGCCAATTTCAGGGGTCGAGGGAGACCCAGTACTTC	CASSQFQGSRETQYF
TRBJ2-1	16	.	.	TRBV9	TGTGCCAGCAGCGGAAAACCGGGACTGTCCTACAATGAGCAGTTCTTC	CASSGKPGLSYNEQFF
TRBJ2-7	13	.	.	TRBV14	TGTGCCAGCAGCCAAGCCAACACCTACGAGCAGTACTTC	CASSQANTYEQYF
TRBJ2-1	13	.	.	TRBV24-1	TGTGCCACCACGTCGACTAGATACAATGAGCAGTTCTTC	CATTSTRYNEQFF
TRBJ1-3	19	TRBD1	.	TRBV9	TGTGCCAGCAGCGTAGCTGGTGGGGGGGACAGGCTGAGCGGAAACACCATATATTTT	CASSVAGGGDRLSGNTIYF
TRBJ2-6	17	TRBD1	.	TRBV28	TGTGCCAGCAGTTGGGGGGACAGGGGGGAAGGGGCCAACGTCCTGACTTTC	CASSWGDRGEGANVLTF
TRBJ1-5	14	.	.	TRBV2	TGTGCCAGCCAGGACAGTTATAGCAATCAGCCCCAGCATTTT	CASQDSYSNQPQHF
TRBJ1-5	11	.	.	TRBV20-1	TGCAGTGCTAGCGGGAATCAGCCCCAGCATTTT	CSASGNQPQHF
TRBJ2-5	13	.	.	TRBV7-3	TGTGCCAGCAGCTTAGCTAGGAGGGAGACCCAGTACTTC	CASSLARRETQYF
TRBJ2-7	15	TRBD2	once	TRBV5-5	TGTGCCAGCAGTTTTCCTGAAGCGGGAGTCTACGAGCAGTACTTC	CASSFPEAGVYEQYF
TRBJ2-5	16	TRBD2	.	TRBV19	TGTGCCAGTAGTAGAGGGACTAGCGGAAACCAAGAGACCCAGTACTTC	CASSRGTSGNQETQYF
TRBJ1-1	15	.	.	TRBV18	TGTGCCAGCTCACCAAATCCAGGAACGAACACTGAAGCTTTCTTT	CASSPNPGTNTEAFF
TRBJ1-5	16	.	.	TRBV7-2	TGTGCCAGCCGCCCTGGCGGGGAGTCTAGCAATCAGCCCCAGCATTTT	CASRPGGESSNQPQHF
TRBJ2-3	17	TRBD2	.	TRBV9	TGTGCCAGCAGCGTAGCGTGGACTAGCGGGTATACAGATACGCAGTATTTT	CASSVAWTSGYTDTQYF
TRBJ2-2	15	TRBD1	few	TRBV6-5	TGTGCCAGCAGATTAACGTACAGGGGGTACGGGGAGCTGTTTTTT	CASRLTYRGYGELFF
TRBJ2-2	16	.	.	TRBV4-2	TGTGCCAGCAGCCCAGGAGGGGGCGTAAGAACCGGGGAGCTGTTTTTT	CASSPGGGVRTGELFF
TRBJ1-2	13	TRBD1	.	TRBV6-2/TRBV6-3	TGTGCCAGCAGTGGTCAGGGGGCGCATGGCTACACCTTC	CASSGQGAHGYTF
TRBJ2-1	13	TRBD1	.	TRBV9	TGTGCCAGCAGCACTCCACTCGACAGGGTCGGGTTCTTC	CASSTPLDRVGFF
TRBJ2-5	11	.	.	TRBV20-1	TGCAGTGCTAGCGGGAGTGAGACCCAGTACTTC	CSASGSETQYF
TRBJ2-7	16	TRBD2	.	TRBV9	TGTGCCAGCAGCACCGCCTCGACTAGCGTGGCAGGCGAGCAGTACTTC	CASSTASTSVAGEQYF
TRBJ2-1	17	TRBD2	few	TRBV19	TGTGCCAGTAGTATTGTTGGGCGGGAGGTTTACTACAATGAGCAGTTCTTC	CASSIVGREVYYNEQFF